Here is one T cell receptor beta chain with its context. Its antigen is undetermined. Trimming cost V 0 bases and J 2 bases; bases outside gene matches: 6. This CDR3 is 17 amino acids long. CDR1 and CDR2 (germline): SGDLS, YYNGEE. The data are from a study of early T cells in non-severe SARS-CoV-2 infection. Study summary: The authors sequenced bulk RNA from unsorted whole blood, leaving chains unpaired. Study-wide points: The matching step, a VDJdb search, favored anti-spike CD8 responses and missed private and CD4 specificities.

Molecules of cDNA were individually given unique molecular identifiers that were attached to them. TCRdb ran MiXCR on the 5' RACE reads and lists one entry per CDR3 protein. The sample has about 76,000 distinct CDR3 sequences; 15% to 18% are singletons. The chain carries TRBV9 and TRBJ1-1; TRBD1 agrees at 11 bases. This clonotype was sampled from an adult who was a healthcare worker with PCR-confirmed SARS-CoV-2 infection or an uninfected control (not recorded which). The sample comprised whole blood. The CDR3 spells CASSVEDRGLGNTEAFF. As DNA, the CDR3 is TGTGCCAGCAGCGTAGAGGACAGGGGGCTTGGAAACACTGAAGCTTTCTTT.